These 23 T cell receptor beta chains were sequenced from one sample in a study of blood T cell repertoires in COVID-19 (dated by TCRdb to about 2020). The receptor library was made with the immunoSEQ multiplex PCR assay. Entries here come from immuneACCESS through TCRdb and include only in-frame sequences with V and J called. Some clones fail to appear in such tables; in the studies checked, an unresolved V gene covers under half of the shortfall, and the cause of the remainder is unknown. This sample lists 150,000 to 200,000 clones; about 88% were detected once. The ten largest clones capture under 2% of the sample. Input material: peripheral blood. These receptors all come from a man aged 18 to 30 who had recovered from COVID-19.

This chain links TRBV7-2 with TRBJ1-1, with 7 bases matching TRBD1. The length of the CDR3 is 14 residues. Germline V gene lookup returns CDR1 SGHTA and CDR2 FQGNSA. Trimming at V came to 2 bases and at J to 4 bases, leaving 4 bases not matched to a gene. CDR3 nucleotides: TGTGCCAGCAGCTTACTCAGGGGGAGCACTGAAGCTTTCTTT. This gives the protein CASSLLRGSTEAFF.

V is TRBV7-9 and J is TRBJ2-5; the match to TRBD2 covers 10 bases. There are 17 residues in the CDR3. Germline loops: CDR1 SEHNR, CDR2 FQNEAQ (reference sequence). Germline trimming cut 4 bases from V and 5 bases from J; bases unmatched to any gene: 13. CDR3 amino acids: CASSSGRTSGRVETQYF. CDR3 sequence (DNA): TGTGCCAGCAGCTCGGGGAGGACTAGCGGAAGGGTGGAGACCCAGTACTTC.

This sequence joins TRBV3-1 (or the pseudogene TRBV3-2) and TRBJ2-5, with TRBD2 as a possible D gene (5 bases). Germline V gene lookup returns CDR1 LGHDT and CDR2 YNNKEL (reference sequence). This CDR3 has 14 residues. The ends were cut back, 1 base at V and 5 bases at J, with 11 bases in the middle. CDR3 DNA: TGTGCCAGCAGCCAAGGAGGGCTGATGGAGACCCAGTACTTC. Translated: CASSQGGLMETQYF.

The J gene is TRBJ2-3, the V gene TRBV4-1; 11 nucleotides line up with TRBD2. V lost 1 base, J lost 9 bases, and 12 bases stayed unmatched. CDR3 length: 17 residues. The germline gives CDR1 MGHRA, CDR2 YSYEKL. The DNA of the CDR3 is TGCGCCAGCAGCCAAGTCGCAACTAGCGGGAGCCGGGAGACGCAGTATTTT. This gives the protein CASSQVATSGSRETQYF.

The chain has TRBV18 and TRBJ2-5; D possibly corresponds to TRBD1 (5 bases). The CDR3 spans 14 residues. V shed 2 bases and J shed 5 bases, with 12 bases lying between them. The germline gives CDR1 KGHSH, CDR2 LQKENI. Written as DNA, the CDR3 is TGTGCCAGCTCACCATGGGGCGGCACGGAGACCCAGTACTTC. It translates to CASSPWGGTETQYF.

The V gene is TRBV4-1, the J gene TRBJ1-2; D is unclear. V lost 3 bases and J lost 7, with 21 bases in between. The CDR3 covers 16 residues. The germline CDR1 and CDR2 sequences are MGHRA and YSYEKL. The CDR3 spells CASSHNPRLSEGGYTF. DNA for the CDR3: TGCGCCAGCAGCCATAACCCCCGTTTGAGTGAGGGTGGCTACACCTTC.

The chain recombines TRBV9 with TRBJ2-3; 8 positions match TRBD2. The germline gives CDR1 SGDLS, CDR2 YYNGEE. V shed 0 bases, J shed 4 bases, and the junction held 4 bases outside the gene matches. CDR3 length equals 15 residues. Written as DNA, the CDR3 is TGTGCCAGCAGCGTAGGAGCGGGAGAGGCAGATACGCAGTATTTT. Translation gives CASSVGAGEADTQYF.

CDR3 loop: CASSSDRGYGYTF. The CDR3 nucleotides read TGTGCCAGCAGTTCAGACAGGGGGTATGGCTACACCTTC. The gene calls are TRBV12-3 or TRBV12-4 and TRBJ1-2, with 9 bases fitting TRBD1. V was pared by 4 bases and J by 5 bases, with 2 bases of the junction left unmatched. The CDR3 covers 13 residues.

The rearrangement joins TRBV7-2 to TRBJ2-1; a possible D gene is TRBD1 (5 bases). Germline V lookup: CDR1 SGHTA, CDR2 FQGNSA. This CDR3 is built from 15 residues. Deletions cut 2 bases from V and 6 bases from J, with 14 bases between. CDR3 loop: CASSLQGNRGNEQFF. The CDR3 region has the DNA TGTGCCAGCAGCTTACAAGGAAATAGGGGCAATGAGCAGTTCTTC.

V gene TRBV30 combines with J gene TRBJ1-2; perhaps TRBD1 as D (5 bases). The V gene's germline CDR1 is GTSNPN and CDR2 SVGIG (reference sequence). This CDR3 contains 14 residues. With 0 bases removed from V and 5 bases from J, the gap between germline ends came to 13 bases. The chain's CDR3 is CAWSVDPTDYGYTF. The CDR3 nucleotides read TGTGCCTGGAGTGTAGACCCGACAGATTATGGCTACACCTTC.

The chain couples TRBV28 to TRBJ2-7; 7 bases line up with TRBD2. The CDR3 covers 14 residues. CDR1 MDHEN and CDR2 SYDVKM come from the germline V gene. Trimming at V came to 4 bases and at J to 8 bases, leaving 11 bases not matched to a gene. The CDR3 DNA is TGTGCCAGCAGTTCCCCCGGGACTACCAACAAGCAGTACTTC. Amino acids: CASSSPGTTNKQYF. Full variable domain (outside the CDR3, taken from reference TRBV28 and TRBJ2-7): DVKVTQSSRYLVKRTGEKVFLECVQDMDHENMFWYRQDPGLGLRLIYFSYDVKMKEKGDIPEGYSVSREKKERFSLILESASTNQTSMYLCASSSPGTTNKQYFGPGTRLTVT.

V and J are TRBV19 and TRBJ1-1, with 7 bases fitting TRBD1. Losses at the gene ends were 6 bases for V and 1 base for J; bases not matched to a gene: 11. The CDR3 spans 16 residues. Germline CDR1 and CDR2: LNHDA and SQIVND (reference sequence). The DNA of the CDR3 is TGTGCCAGTAGCCTACACAGGACAGGTTGGAACACTGAAGCTTTCTTT. This sequence encodes CASSLHRTGWNTEAFF. Variable domain in full (rest from reference TRBV19 and TRBJ1-1): DGGITQSPKYLFRKEGQNVTLSCEQNLNHDAMYWYRQDPGQGLRLIYYSQIVNDFQKGDIAEGYSVSREKKESFPLTVTSAQKNPTAFYLCASSLHRTGWNTEAFFGQGTRLTVV.

This clone was counted a single time. The CDR3 region is CAITADRAETQYF. CDR3 coding DNA: TGTGCCATCACCGCAGACAGGGCCGAGACCCAGTACTTC. The chain combines TRBV10-3 with TRBJ2-5, with TRBD1 identical over 7 bases. The CDR3 length is 13 residues. Germline trimming cut 7 bases from V and 5 bases from J; bases unmatched to any gene: 7. CDR1 is ENHRY and CDR2 is SYGVKD in the germline V gene.

The CDR3 sequence is CASMTGAYGYTF. DNA of the CDR3: TGTGCCAGCATGACAGGGGCCTATGGCTACACCTTC. V is TRBV25-1 and J is TRBJ1-2; TRBD1 matches 8 bases. The CDR3 has 12 residues. From germline, CDR1 is MGHDK and CDR2 SYGVNS. The trim removed 7 bases at V and 4 bases at J, leaving 2 bases unmatched.

The V gene is TRBV7-2, the J gene TRBJ2-2, with 7 positions matching TRBD1. Germline V CDR1 and CDR2: SGHTA, FQGNSA. The CDR3 loop spans 16 amino acids. Losses at the gene ends were 1 base for V and 7 bases for J; bases not matched to a gene: 9. Written as DNA, the CDR3 is TGTGCCAGCAGCTTAGAGGCTGGGACAGTTTTCGGGGAGCTGTTTTTT. Translated: CASSLEAGTVFGELFF.

The chain carries TRBV29-1 and TRBJ1-2; TRBD1 might be the D (6 bases). Germline V lookup: CDR1 SQVTM, CDR2 ANQGSEA. The germline V and J ends were trimmed by 3 bases and 0 bases, with 14 bases remaining between them. The CDR3 has 15 amino acids. The CDR3 loop is CSVDEQGGANYGYTF. The CDR3 nucleotides read TGCAGCGTTGACGAACAGGGTGGTGCTAACTATGGCTACACCTTC.

The chain uses TRBV6-5 and TRBJ2-5; TRBD1 agrees at 8 bases. V was clipped by 6 bases and J by 2 bases; unmatched bases: 8. CDR1 and CDR2 (germline): MNHEY, SVGAGI. The CDR3 sequence is 15 residues long. The CDR3 region is CASSRARTGQETQYF. DNA of the CDR3: TGTGCCAGCAGCCGTGCCCGGACAGGGCAAGAGACCCAGTACTTC.

V gene TRBV4-3 combines with J gene TRBJ1-2; TRBD1 aligns across 8 bases. In germline, CDR1 is LGHNA, CDR2 YSLEER. Trimming removed 6 bases from V and 6 bases from J; junction bases left unmatched: 9. This CDR3 is built from 14 residues. CDR3 protein: CASSPTGGRDGYTF. The CDR3 DNA reads TGCGCCAGCAGTCCCACAGGGGGGAGAGATGGCTACACCTTC.

This clone was seen a few times. Within the sample, other DNA sequences also encode this same CDR3. V usage is TRBV6-5 and J usage is TRBJ2-7, with 11 bases aligning to TRBD1. V gave up 0 bases and J gave up 4 bases; unmatched junction bases: 2. Germline CDR1 reads MNHEY; CDR2 reads SVGAGI. The CDR3 has 15 residues. For the CDR3, the DNA is TGTGCCAGCAGTTACTCCGGGACAGGGGGGTACGAGCAGTACTTC. Encoded protein: CASSYSGTGGYEQYF.

Here the CDR3 reads CASSTDRGHKGSGNTIYF. As DNA, the CDR3 is TGTGCCAGTAGCACGGACAGGGGGCATAAAGGATCTGGAAACACCATATATTTT. The chain carries TRBV19 and TRBJ1-3; 11 bases are a match to TRBD1. Germline V CDR1 and CDR2: LNHDA, SQIVND (reference sequence). V dropped 6 bases and J dropped 1; count of bases not matched to a gene: 11. CDR3 length equals 18 residues.

V and J are TRBV10-3 and TRBJ1-2; D possibly corresponds to TRBD1 (6 bases). The CDR3 consists of 12 residues. The V end lost 9 bases, the J end lost 2 bases, and 10 bases lay between the germline ends. The V gene's germline CDR1 is ENHRY and CDR2 SYGVKD. The CDR3 is CAIQGNNYGYTF. CDR3 bases: TGTGCCATACAGGGTAACAACTATGGCTACACCTTC.

The chain carries TRBV10-3 and TRBJ2-3; possible D gene TRBD2, 6 bases. Germline V CDR1 and CDR2: ENHRY, SYGVKD. The CDR3 covers 14 residues. The V and J ends lost 3 bases and 3 bases respectively, with 10 bases between them. The chain's CDR3 is CAISEVGRTDTQYF. The CDR3 bases are TGTGCCATCAGTGAAGTCGGGAGAACAGATACGCAGTATTTT.

This clone was recorded once. The rearrangement links TRBV3-1 (or the pseudogene TRBV3-2) to TRBJ2-1; 8 nucleotides agree with TRBD1. CDR1 LGHDT and CDR2 YNNKEL come from the germline V gene (reference sequence). The V segment lost 0 bases and the J segment 5 bases; nucleotides outside the gene matches: 6. The CDR3 has 16 residues. CDR3 amino acids: CASSQDPRGLDNEQFF. DNA for the CDR3: TGTGCCAGCAGCCAAGATCCCAGGGGGCTCGACAATGAGCAGTTCTTC.